The rows below give T cell receptor beta chains drawn from one sample of a study of blood T cell repertoires in COVID-19. Clones were sequenced by immunoSEQ multiplex PCR, and TCRdb holds only the in-frame ones, with some missing. The table shows about 200,000 clones, with approximately 79% occurring only once. Sequencing was carried out using peripheral blood. Receptors originate from a human donor in a cohort sampled during active COVID-19. Both conserved end residues are part of each CDR3.

>TRBJ1-4|TRBV7-9
CASTKERQGNEKLFF
>TRBJ1-5|TRBV18
CASSPTGLNQPQHF
>TRBJ1-6|TRBV19
CASSIGTDEGNSPLHF
>TRBJ2-6|TRBV4-1
CASSRGGNGANVLTF
>TRBJ1-4|TRBV2
CASSEARGRRGAEKLFF
>TRBJ2-7|TRBV15
CATSRSGLAGVKQYF
>TRBJ1-5|TRBV30
CAWSVPRTGGNQPQHF
>TRBJ1-2|TRBV28
CASREDLSYGYTF
>TRBJ2-7|TRBV5-1
CASSLTIGTPLTYEQYF
>TRBJ2-3|TRBV6-5
CASSSTGGGTDTQYF
>TRBJ2-7|TRBV28
CASSLAPGGSTEQYF
>TRBJ2-7|TRBV28
CASRSRGYEQYF
>TRBJ1-1|TRBV5-4
CASSPRGIGGNTEAFF
>TRBJ1-1|TRBV10-2
CASRLTGEAFF
>TRBJ1-2|TRBV5-6
CASSSPTGGAYGYTF
>TRBJ1-1|TRBV28
CASSLPDGEAFF
>TRBJ2-2|TRBV7-8
CASSLLAGGPRFGGELFF
>TRBJ1-2|TRBV28
CASSLSWALVF
>TRBJ2-2|TRBV27
CASRVTSYTGELFF
>TRBJ2-7|TRBV9
CASSVEGGSSYEQYF
>TRBJ2-5|TRBV7-2
CASSLAGGRGGTQYF
>TRBJ2-2|TRBV11-3
CASSFTGGGNAELFF
>TRBJ1-3|TRBV24-1
CATSDSRTGVPGNTIYF
>TRBJ2-1|TRBV28
CASRRTSGAYNEQFF
>TRBJ2-7|TRBV18
CASSPGQVASYEQYF
>TRBJ2-3|TRBV9
CASSAPLSSGRERDTQYF
>TRBJ2-7|TRBV7-9
CASSYQGRLGEQYF
>TRBJ1-1|TRBV28
CASSGHTDEAFF
>TRBJ2-1|TRBV9
CASSVDRPSGRGEQFF
>TRBJ2-2|TRBV7-2
CASSLVWGGAGELFF
>TRBJ2-7|TRBV29-1
CSVEKGGSGEQYF
>TRBJ2-1|TRBV6-2/TRBV6-3
CASSTGLAEVNEQFF
>TRBJ2-7|TRBV5-1
CASSLEASGFAYEQYF
>TRBJ2-2|TRBV6-5
CASSYSIQRTGELFF